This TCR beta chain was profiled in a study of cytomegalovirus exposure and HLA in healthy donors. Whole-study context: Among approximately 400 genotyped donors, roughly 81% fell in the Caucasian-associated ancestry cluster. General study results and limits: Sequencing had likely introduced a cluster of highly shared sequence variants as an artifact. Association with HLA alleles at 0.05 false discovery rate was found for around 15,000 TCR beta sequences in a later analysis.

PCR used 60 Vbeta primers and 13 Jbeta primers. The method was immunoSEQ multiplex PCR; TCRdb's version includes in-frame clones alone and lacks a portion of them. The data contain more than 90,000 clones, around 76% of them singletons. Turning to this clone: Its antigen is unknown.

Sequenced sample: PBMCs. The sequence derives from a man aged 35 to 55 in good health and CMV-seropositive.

CDR3 protein: CASSRGTLGNTIYF. The CDR3 DNA follows: TGTGCCAGCTCTCGTGGGACACTCGGAAACACCATATATTTT. This chain uses TRBV18 with TRBJ1-3; D might be TRBD1 (6 bases). The CDR3 has 14 residues. Germline values: CDR1 KGHSH, CDR2 LQKENI. The V and J ends lost 6 bases and 4 bases respectively, with 13 bases between them.